What follows describes a single T cell receptor (beta chain). These data come from a study of blood T cell repertoires in COVID-19. In the study overall: PBMCs, B-cell-depleted T cells, or T cells were the source of the cDNA or gDNA that made up the material.

The CDR3 runs 16 residues. Trimming shortened V by 0 bases and J by 3 bases, and 16 bases separated the two germline ends. Per germline, CDR1 SGHRS and CDR2 YFSETQ. In the original workflow: Amplified reference gene primers provided the basis for estimating nucleated cell counts. The data were produced by immunoSEQ multiplex PCR, yet TCRdb's version contains in-frame clones alone and is incomplete. The D gene and trimming were derived from the DNA, and the V and J assignments and clone size from that table. The sample shows about 56,000 clones, 89% of them seen only once. The TCR originated in a woman aged 55-70 years with COVID-19, enrolled during active disease. What was sequenced was peripheral blood. The V gene is TRBV5-1, the J gene TRBJ2-7; possibly TRBD1 for D (5 bases). The CDR3 spells CASSLAASGSFYEQYF. The CDR3 nucleotides are TGCGCCAGCAGCTTGGCCGCTTCAGGGTCCTTCTACGAGCAGTACTTC.